The 29 T cell receptor beta chains below were found in one sample sequenced in a study of blood T cell repertoires in COVID-19. Sequenced by immunoSEQ multiplex PCR; TCRdb stores in-frame clones only, minus some. The sample holds about 56,000 clones, roughly 80% seen once. Sequencing was carried out using peripheral blood. The receptors shown here come from a man in his 60s with COVID-19, enrolled during active disease.

This clone appeared a few times. The chain links TRBV11-1 to TRBJ2-3; D is possibly TRBD2 (6 bases). V lost 4 bases to trimming and J lost 0 bases, with 11 bases between them. The CDR3 covers 15 residues. Looked up from germline, CDR1 is SGHAT and CDR2 is FQDESV (reference sequence). CDR3 sequence (DNA): TGTGCCAGCAGCTCTGGGACTCTGAGCACAGATACGCAGTATTTT. It codes for CASSSGTLSTDTQYF.

As concerns this clone: The junction departs from germline at one end; a sequencing error may be responsible. The CDR3 region has the DNA TGCCGCGTTGAAGATCCCGGGGGGGGTTCTGGCACCGGGGAGCTGTTTTTT. Translating it yields CRVEDPGGGSGTGELFF. The gene calls are TRBV29-1 and TRBJ2-2; 8 positions agree with TRBD2. The CDR3 is made up of 17 amino acids. Per the germline V gene, CDR1 is SQVTM and CDR2 is ANQGSEA.

This clone came up many times. The chain couples TRBV4-1 to TRBJ1-5; TRBD1 matches 9 bases. Germline V gene data show CDR1 as MGHRA and CDR2 as YSYEKL. The CDR3 is 15 amino acids. The V gene end was trimmed by 4 bases and the J gene end by 6 bases; junction bases not matched to a gene: 7. The CDR3 nucleotides are TGCGCCAGCAGCCGGGTGACAGGGGGGGGTCAGCCCCAGCATTTT. As protein: CASSRVTGGGQPQHF.

The genes are TRBV10-3 and TRBJ1-1; D remains unclear. The CDR3 loop spans 14 amino acids. Deletions cut 2 bases from V and 0 bases from J, with 7 bases between. Germline V gives CDR1 ENHRY, CDR2 SYGVKD. CDR3 amino acids: CAISELYMNTEAFF. CDR3 DNA: TGTGCCATCAGTGAGCTTTACATGAACACTGAAGCTTTCTTT.

The V call is TRBV2, the J call TRBJ1-3; D is perhaps TRBD1 (5 bases). V gave up 6 bases and J gave up 2 bases, with 14 bases separating them. The length of the CDR3 is 15 residues. Germline V CDR1 and CDR2: SNHLY, FYNNEI. The CDR3 region has the DNA TGTGCCAGCAGAACGGGGGTCTCTACTGGAAACACCATATATTTT. Residues: CASRTGVSTGNTIYF.

The chain employs TRBV3-1 (or the pseudogene TRBV3-2) and TRBJ1-1, with TRBD1 matching 7 bases. Germline V gene lookup returns CDR1 LGHDT and CDR2 YNNKEL (reference sequence). The CDR3 is 12 amino acids. Germline trimming cut 4 bases from V and 11 bases from J; bases unmatched to any gene: 7. The CDR3 protein is CASSPRQGEAFF. The CDR3 DNA reads as TGTGCCAGCAGCCCGAGACAGGGTGAGGCTTTCTTT.

This clone was detected only once. CDR3 bases: TGCAGCGTCGGACCCCGACAGGCCTCCTACGAGCAGTACTTC. This encodes CSVGPRQASYEQYF. The rearrangement joins TRBV29-1 to TRBJ2-7; the D gene is possibly TRBD1 (6 bases). Per germline, CDR1 SQVTM and CDR2 ANQGSEA. Trimming removed 6 bases from V and 0 bases from J, with 15 bases in between. The CDR3 extends over 14 amino acids.

The CDR3 here is CASSDGQGVNEQYF. The CDR3 DNA reads TGTGCCAGTAGTGACGGACAGGGTGTCAACGAGCAGTACTTC. The rearrangement links TRBV19 to TRBJ2-7; 8 bases are a match to TRBD1. Germline CDR1 LNHDA, CDR2 SQIVND (reference sequence). The CDR3 sequence is 14 residues long. V shed 5 bases, J shed 5 bases, and the junction held 8 bases outside the gene matches.

This chain links TRBV5-1 with TRBJ2-3; 11 bases match TRBD1. V lost 4 bases and J lost 6; bases outside the gene matches: 4. The CDR3 consists of 14 residues. CDR1 and CDR2 from the germline V gene are SGHRS and YFSETQ. The CDR3 protein is CASSTGQGEDTQYF. CDR3 DNA: TGCGCCAGCAGCACGGGACAGGGGGAGGATACGCAGTATTTT. Full variable domain (rest looked up from reference TRBV5-1 and TRBJ2-3): KAGVTQTPRYLIKTRGQQVTLSCSPISGHRSVSWYQQTPGQGLQFLFEYFSETQRNKGNFPGRFSGRQFSNSRSEMNVSTLELGDSALYLCASSTGQGEDTQYFGPGTRLTVL.

The chain links TRBV20-1 to TRBJ1-2, with 7 bases matching TRBD1. Germline loops: CDR1 DFQATT, CDR2 SNEGSKA (reference sequence). CDR3 size: 11 residues. V gave up 5 bases and J gave up 6 bases; unmatched junction bases: 3. CDR3 DNA sequence: TGCAGTGCTTACGACAGGGATGGCTACACCTTC. Translated, it gives CSAYDRDGYTF.

The chain uses TRBV10-3 and TRBJ1-2; D possibly corresponds to TRBD1 (6 bases). V was pared by 9 bases and J by 3 bases, with 11 bases between. The CDR3 runs 12 residues. The germline CDR1 and CDR2 sequences are ENHRY and SYGVKD. CDR3 loop: CAIPGVYYGYTF. CDR3 nucleotides: TGTGCCATTCCAGGGGTATACTATGGCTACACCTTC.

The genes are TRBV7-6 and TRBJ1-3, with D perhaps matching TRBD1 (5 bases). This CDR3 comprises 17 residues. CDR1 and CDR2 (germline): SGHVS, FNYEAQ. The V and J ends lost 5 bases and 2 bases respectively, with 19 bases between them. Here the CDR3 reads CASSLGVGTGAGNTIYF. In DNA, the CDR3 is TGTGCCAGCAGCCTCGGAGTAGGTACAGGCGCTGGAAACACCATATATTTT.

The chain joins TRBV11-2 to TRBJ1-1; D possibly corresponds to TRBD1 (6 bases). The length of the CDR3 is 18 residues. Germline lookup yields CDR1 SGHAT and CDR2 FQNNGV. Trimming cost V 2 bases and J 3 bases, with 22 bases left between them. This chain's CDR3 is CASSLKGGTSRGDTEAFF. The CDR3 nucleotides are TGTGCCAGCAGCTTAAAGGGGGGGACTTCGAGAGGGGACACTGAAGCTTTCTTT.

The V call is TRBV24-1, the J call TRBJ2-1; D perhaps matches TRBD2 (5 bases). V gave up 3 bases and J gave up 10 bases, with 15 bases separating them. The CDR3 loop spans 14 amino acids. Per the germline V gene, CDR1 is KGHDR and CDR2 is SFDVKD. In DNA, the CDR3 is TGTGCCACCAGTGATGTAGATGCGGGCAACGAGCAGTTCTTC. Its protein is CATSDVDAGNEQFF.

The rearrangement uses TRBV4-2 and TRBJ2-1; 9 bases match TRBD1. The V gene's germline CDR1 is LGHNA and CDR2 YNFKEQ. The V segment lost 2 bases and the J segment 4 bases; nucleotides outside the gene matches: 6. The CDR3 runs 16 residues. In DNA, the CDR3 is TGTGCCAGCAGCCAACCCGGACAGGGGCCATACAATGAGCAGTTCTTC. Translated, it gives CASSQPGQGPYNEQFF.

The genes are TRBV9 and TRBJ2-7, with a possible D match to TRBD2 (6 bases). Germline assignment: CDR1 SGDLS and CDR2 YYNGEE. This CDR3 contains 12 residues. Trimming took off 4 bases at V and 6 bases at J, with 11 bases between the two ends. CDR3: CASSYSEGEQYF. The CDR3 DNA sequence: TGTGCCAGCAGCTACTCGGAGGGCGAGCAGTACTTC. The complete variable domain, with remaining parts taken from reference TRBV9 and TRBJ2-7, reads DSGVTQTPKHLITATGQRVTLRCSPRSGDLSVYWYQQSLDQGLQFLIQYYNGEERAKGNILERFSAQQFPDLHSELNLSSLELGDSALYFCASSYSEGEQYFGPGTRLTVT.

The table lists this clone with a count of one. The DNA of the CDR3 is TGTGCCACCGGGGGGGGACAGGGGGAAAATCAGCCCCAGCATTTT. It specifies CATGGGQGENQPQHF. The V call is TRBV19, the J call TRBJ1-5; 11 bases match TRBD1. Germline assignment: CDR1 LNHDA and CDR2 SQIVND (reference sequence). The CDR3 length is 15 residues. Losses at the gene ends were 10 bases for V and 4 bases for J; bases not matched to a gene: 9.

J is TRBJ1-4 and V is TRBV6-1; 12 bases fit TRBD1. V shed 4 bases and J 3 bases; nucleotides not matched to a gene: 6. The CDR3 is 17 residues long. CDR1 and CDR2 (germline): MNHNS, SASEGT. The CDR3, as DNA: TGTGCCAGCAGTGCACCGGGACAGGGGGCCTCTAATGAAAAACTGTTTTTT. It is translated as CASSAPGQGASNEKLFF.

The CDR3 sequence: CASGPGQGFMKQYF. For the CDR3, the DNA is TGCGCCAGCGGACCGGGACAGGGTTTTATGAAGCAGTACTTC. The chain carries TRBV5-1 and TRBJ2-7, with 9 nucleotides matching TRBD1. CDR1 and CDR2 from the germline V gene are SGHRS and YFSETQ. The V and J ends lost 7 bases and 8 bases, in that order; junction bases with no gene match: 13. The CDR3 is 14 residues long.

The chain recombines TRBV2 with TRBJ1-2; 9 positions match TRBD1. From germline, CDR1 is SNHLY and CDR2 FYNNEI. V dropped 10 bases and J dropped 4; count of bases not matched to a gene: 7. This CDR3 is built from 13 residues. The CDR3 DNA sequence: TGTGCCACAAACAGGGGGCAGATCTATGGCTACACCTTC. This encodes CATNRGQIYGYTF.

This chain links TRBV30 with TRBJ1-5; D is unclear. V shed 2 bases and J shed 3 bases, with 8 bases lying between them. Germline-derived CDR1 and CDR2 are GTSNPN and SVGIG (reference sequence). The CDR3 spans 13 residues. CDR3 protein: CAWSREYNQPQHF. In DNA form, the CDR3 reads TGTGCCTGGAGTCGGGAGTACAATCAGCCCCAGCATTTT.

This clone was found once. The rearrangement uses TRBV5-6 and TRBJ2-7, with TRBD1 identical over 9 bases. J was trimmed by 7 bases and V by 0 bases; bases with no gene match: 8. CDR1 and CDR2 (germline): SGHDT, YYEEEE. There are 15 residues in the CDR3. The CDR3 DNA reads TGTGCCAGCAGCTTGGCGGGACAGGGCGTGGAAGAGCAGTACTTC. Translating gives CASSLAGQGVEEQYF.

The genes are TRBV7-3 and TRBJ2-5; the match to TRBD1 covers 8 bases. Germline-derived CDR1 and CDR2 are SGHTA and FQGTGA. CDR3 length equals 14 residues. V lost 6 bases to trimming and J lost 5 bases; unmatched junction nucleotides: 8. The CDR3 reads CASRSTGVLETQYF. The CDR3 region has the DNA TGTGCCAGCAGGTCGACAGGGGTTCTGGAGACCCAGTACTTC. The entire variable domain, with the rest obtained from reference TRBV7-3 and TRBJ2-5, is as follows: GAGVSQTPSNKVTEKGKYVELRCDPISGHTALYWYRQSLGQGPEFLIYFQGTGAADDSGLPNDRFFAVRPEGSVSTLKIQRTERGDSAVYLCASRSTGVLETQYFGPGTRLLVL.

V usage is TRBV19 and J usage is TRBJ2-3; 7 bases match TRBD2. The CDR3 spans 15 residues. Germline CDR1 is LNHDA and CDR2 is SQIVND (reference sequence). V dropped 7 bases and J dropped 0; count of bases not matched to a gene: 7. In nucleotides, the CDR3 is TGTGCCAGTATGAACCGAGCGGGGAGCACAGATACGCAGTATTTT. Its translation: CASMNRAGSTDTQYF.

The chain couples TRBV2 to TRBJ2-1; 10 bases line up with TRBD2. After removal of 11 bases from V and 10 bases from J, the junction contained 20 bases not matched to a gene. The CDR3 sequence is 16 residues long. The germline V gene has CDR1 SNHLY and CDR2 FYNNEI. The CDR3 DNA is TGTGCCCGCCTGTCGAGCGGGAGGGGCCAGGGGTGGGAGCAGTTCTTC. It yields the protein CARLSSGRGQGWEQFF.

The chain links TRBV19 to TRBJ2-7; a weak D match, TRBD1 (5 bases). CDR1 and CDR2 (germline): LNHDA, SQIVND (reference sequence). This CDR3 has 14 residues. Trimming shortened V by 4 bases and J by 3 bases, and 13 bases separated the two germline ends. CDR3 amino acids: CASSTQVNSYEQYF. As DNA, the CDR3 is TGTGCCAGTAGTACACAGGTGAATAGCTACGAGCAGTACTTC.

This rearrangement joins TRBV5-6 to TRBJ2-2; unclear D gene. V lost 3 bases and J 5 bases, leaving 5 bases between the germline ends. The V gene's germline CDR1 is SGHDT and CDR2 YYEEEE. This CDR3 is 12 amino acids long. The CDR3 protein is CASSSYTGELFF. The CDR3 coding sequence is TGTGCCAGCAGCTCTTATACCGGGGAGCTGTTTTTT.

The chain joins TRBV10-3 to TRBJ2-1, with TRBD2 matching 8 bases. V shed 3 bases, J shed 9 bases, and the junction held 7 bases outside the gene matches. The CDR3 consists of 14 residues. Germline lookup yields CDR1 ENHRY and CDR2 SYGVKD. CDR3 sequence: CAISDVGRGGEQFF. The CDR3 DNA sequence: TGTGCCATCAGTGATGTCGGGAGGGGTGGTGAGCAGTTCTTC.

The chain combines TRBV28 with TRBJ2-7; 15 bases map to TRBD2. Germline V gene data show CDR1 as MDHEN and CDR2 as SYDVKM. The CDR3 consists of 16 residues. J gave up 4 bases and V 6 bases, and 7 bases lay outside the gene matches. Here the CDR3 reads CASSSTGTSGRYEQYF. The CDR3 nucleotides read TGTGCCAGCAGCTCGACCGGGACTAGCGGGAGGTACGAGCAGTACTTC.